The 27 T cell receptor beta chains presented below share a single source sample, sequenced in a study of breast tumors, draining lymph nodes, adjacent tissues. Axillary draining lymph nodes of breast cancer patients supplied the node samples. One entry per CDR3 protein results from TCRdb running MiXCR on the multiplex PCR reads. The repertoire includes under 150,000 distinct CDR3 sequences, about 20% of them detected once, and 2% to 2.5% sits in the top ten. Sequencing was done on a sample of axillary lymph node tissue. The receptors stem from a female donor with breast cancer. Some clones in this sample may be carry-over from other donors' samples.

This clonotype was observed at least ten times. The gene calls are TRBV12-3 or TRBV12-4 and TRBJ2-7; 10 bases align to TRBD2. Trimming at V came to 3 bases and at J to 0 bases, leaving 2 bases not matched to a gene. This CDR3 spans 15 amino acids. CDR3 sequence reads: CASSFSGRSSYEQYF. CDR3 nucleotide sequence: TGTGCCAGCAGTTTTAGCGGGAGGAGCTCCTACGAGCAGTACTTC.

The table lists this clonotype with many counts. Here the CDR3 DNA reads TGTGCCAGCAGCGGTAGCGGGACTGGGGCCAACGTCCTGACTTTC. This codes for CASSGSGTGANVLTF. The rearrangement links TRBV9 to TRBJ2-6; 8 positions agree with TRBD2. The CDR3 contains 15 residues. Germline CDR1 and CDR2: SGDLS and YYNGEE. With V trimmed by 3 bases and J by 2 bases, 1 base remained unmatched.

In this sample, this clonotype turned up many times. V usage is TRBV3-1 and J usage is TRBJ2-1, with D possibly being TRBD2 (6 bases). CDR1 is LGHDT and CDR2 is YNNKEL in the germline V gene (reference sequence). This CDR3 has 16 amino acids. V dropped 0 bases and J dropped 0 bases, with 9 bases sitting between them. This CDR3 reads CASSQDWGLSYNEQFF. CDR3 sequence (DNA): TGTGCCAGCAGCCAAGATTGGGGACTCTCCTACAATGAGCAGTTCTTC.

About this clonotype itself: A read error may be the cause here, since a much bigger clone is one base away. The chain combines TRBV11-2 with TRBJ1-2; no reliable D call. Trimming shortened V by 6 bases and J by 3 bases, and 20 bases separated the two germline ends. The CDR3 is made up of 16 amino acids. Germline CDR1 SGHAT, CDR2 FQNNGV. CDR3 protein: CASSSPGVERYYGYTF. CDR3 coding DNA: TGTGCCAGCAGTTCTCCCGGGGTAGAGCGATACTATGGCTACACCTTC. The variable domain in full, completed from reference TRBV11-2 and TRBJ1-2, reads EAGVAQSPRYKIIEKRQSVAFWCNPISGHATLYWYQQILGQGPKLLIQFQNNGVVDDSQLPKDRFSAERLKGVDSTLKIQPAKLEDSAVYLCASSSPGVERYYGYTFGSGTRLTVV.

This clonotype occurred many times. This sequence joins TRBV9 and TRBJ1-6; D remains unclear. Trimming shortened V by 3 bases and J by 0 bases, and 10 bases separated the two germline ends. This CDR3 is built from 16 residues. CDR1 is SGDLS, CDR2 YYNGEE, per germline. CDR3 DNA sequence: TGTGCCAGCAGCGCCCGGGCCAGCTCCTATAATTCACCCCTCCACTTT. It encodes CASSARASSYNSPLHF.

Note on this clonotype: A much larger clone lies a single base off, so this may be a read error. The rearrangement uses TRBV4-1 and TRBJ2-2, with D perhaps TRBD1 or TRBD2 (5 bases each). There are 17 residues in the CDR3. Looked up from germline, CDR1 is MGHRA and CDR2 is YSYEKL. As DNA, the CDR3 is TGCGCCAGCAGCCGAGAACCGGGACGGCCGAACACCGGGGAGCTGGTTTTT. Residues: CASSREPGRPNTGELVF.

Comments on this clonotype: This sequence may be a read error, since a much larger clone differs from it by one base. The chain combines TRBV20-1 with TRBJ1-5, with a possible D match to TRBD1 (5 bases). This CDR3 is built from 14 residues. Germline CDR1 reads DFQATT; CDR2 reads SNEGSKA (reference sequence). The CDR3 loop reads CSATAGRVNRPQHF. For the CDR3, the DNA is TGCAGTGCTACTGCGGGGCGGGTAAATCGGCCCCAGCATTTT.

This clonotype was seen repeatedly, ten times or more. The chain employs TRBV12-3 or TRBV12-4 and TRBJ2-1; D may be TRBD2 (5 bases). V was pared by 6 bases and J by 13 bases, with 13 bases between. The CDR3 sequence is 11 residues long. CDR3 nucleotide sequence: TGTGCCAGCAGCCAAACTAGGAATCAGTTCTTC. This sequence encodes CASSQTRNQFF.

This clonotype was seen repeatedly, ten times or more. This chain links TRBV19 with TRBJ2-7; 9 bases align to TRBD2. The CDR3 is made up of 15 amino acids. The V segment lost 5 bases and the J segment 3 bases; nucleotides outside the gene matches: 8. CDR1 is LNHDA, CDR2 SQIVND, per germline (reference sequence). The CDR3 sequence is CASSGAGGTHYEQYF. CDR3 coding DNA: TGTGCCAGTAGTGGCGCGGGAGGGACTCACTACGAGCAGTACTTC.

This clonotype appeared many times. This chain connects TRBV5-8 to TRBJ2-3, with D uncertain. Between the trimmed V and J ends, which lost 0 bases and 5 bases, there was a span of 19 bases. Germline loops: CDR1 SGHTS, CDR2 YDEGEE. This CDR3 is 17 amino acids long. This CDR3 reads CASSLGAPLGSGDTQYF. The CDR3 nucleotides are TGTGCCAGCAGCTTGGGGGCCCCCCTGGGCTCGGGAGATACGCAGTATTTT.

As for this clonotype: A much larger clone differs from this one at a single base, so this may be a read error. J is TRBJ2-7 and V is TRBV30; D might be TRBD2 (7 bases). Germline lookup yields CDR1 GTSNPN and CDR2 SVGIG (reference sequence). This CDR3 comprises 14 residues. Trimming cost V 5 bases and J 2 bases, with 16 bases left between them. In nucleotides, the CDR3 is TGTGCCTGGGCTGGGGGGGCTCCCCCCTACGAGCAGTACTTC. This translates into CAWAGGAPPYEQYF.

With respect to this clonotype: Germline is not matched at one junction end, which may reflect a read error. This chain connects TRBV2 to TRBJ1-6; D perhaps matches TRBD1 (5 bases). Looked up from germline, CDR1 is SNHLY and CDR2 is FYNNEI. CDR3 size: 17 residues. The CDR3 reads CASSEVGGRAYISPLHF. The CDR3 region has the DNA TGTGCCAGCAGTGAAGTGGGGGGACGGGCGTATATTTCACCCCTCCACTTT. The full variable domain, rest sourced from reference TRBV2 and TRBJ1-6, is EPEVTQTPSHQVTQMGQEVILRCVPISNHLYFYWYRQILGQKVEFLVSFYNNEISEKSEIFDDQFSVERPDGSNFTLKIRSTKLEDSAMYFCASSEVGGRAYISPLHFGNGTRLTVT.

The chain links TRBV9 to TRBJ2-4, with TRBD2 identical over 9 bases. V lost 0 bases and J lost 7; bases outside the gene matches: 8. Germline values: CDR1 SGDLS, CDR2 YYNGEE. The CDR3 is 16 residues long. The CDR3 loop reads CASSVEVAGEWNIQYF. CDR3 bases: TGTGCCAGCAGCGTAGAGGTAGCGGGAGAGTGGAACATTCAGTACTTC. Combining the CDR3 with reference TRBV9 and TRBJ2-4 gives the whole variable domain DSGVTQTPKHLITATGQRVTLRCSPRSGDLSVYWYQQSLDQGLQFLIQYYNGEERAKGNILERFSAQQFPDLHSELNLSSLELGDSALYFCASSVEVAGEWNIQYFGAGTRLSVL.

The V and J genes are TRBV3-1 and TRBJ2-3; 12 nucleotides align to TRBD2. This CDR3 has 19 residues. V dropped 4 bases and J dropped 4; count of bases not matched to a gene: 15. Germline V gives CDR1 LGHDT, CDR2 YNNKEL (reference sequence). This CDR3 reads CASSRYRASGRARPDTQYF. The CDR3 coding sequence is TGTGCCAGCAGCCGCTACCGGGCTAGCGGGAGGGCCCGCCCAGATACGCAGTATTTT.

This clonotype was observed at least ten times. The rearrangement links TRBV27 to TRBJ1-2; TRBD1 aligns across 8 bases. After removal of 5 bases from V and 8 bases from J, the junction contained 7 bases not matched to a gene. The CDR3 extends over 13 amino acids. CDR1 MNHEY and CDR2 SMNVEV come from the germline V gene (reference sequence). In DNA, the CDR3 is TGTGCCAGCAGTCCAGGACAGGGCCACGGCTACACCTTC. It is translated as CASSPGQGHGYTF.

In its sample, this clonotype was seen many times. The rearrangement joins TRBV11-1 to TRBJ1-6, with a possible D match to TRBD1 (5 bases). Per germline, CDR1 SGHAT and CDR2 FQDESV (reference sequence). CDR3 length equals 16 residues. Between the trimmed V and J ends, which lost 5 bases and 10 bases, there was a span of 21 bases. The CDR3 loop reads CASSPRNRGPGSPLHF. The CDR3 nucleotides read TGTGCCAGCAGCCCCCGGAACCGGGGCCCGGGGTCACCCCTCCACTTT. Full variable domain (rest looked up from reference TRBV11-1 and TRBJ1-6): EAEVAQSPRYKITEKSQAVAFWCDPISGHATLYWYRQILGQGPELLVQFQDESVVDDSQLPKDRFSAERLKGVDSTLKIQPAELGDSAMYLCASSPRNRGPGSPLHFGNGTRLTVT.

In the case of this clonotype: This may be a read error, as it is one base from a much larger clone. This chain joins TRBV20-1 and TRBJ2-2, with 9 nucleotides matching TRBD1. The CDR3 is made up of 15 amino acids. The germline gives CDR1 DFQATT, CDR2 SNEGSKA (reference sequence). CDR3 coding DNA: TGCAGTGCCGCAACAGGGGGCTTTCCGGGCGGGGGGCTGTTTTTT. Amino acids: CSAATGGFPGGGLFF.

With regard to this clonotype: Given a much more abundant clone one base away, this may be a read error. V and J are TRBV28 and TRBJ2-3; 10 bases are a match to TRBD2. This CDR3 is 13 amino acids long. CDR1 is MDHEN and CDR2 is SYDVKM in the germline V gene. DNA for the CDR3: TGTGCCAGCAGCCTAGCGGGAGAAGATACGCGGTATTTT. Translation gives CASSLAGEDTRYF.

This clonotype was observed once. A single base separates this from a much larger clone, so it may be a read error. V and J are TRBV9 and TRBJ2-3; 12 bases align to TRBD2. The CDR3 loop spans 16 amino acids. Germline-derived CDR1 and CDR2 are SGDLS and YYNGEE. CDR3: CASSGASGRARDTQCF. CDR3 in DNA: TGTGCCAGCAGCGGGGCTAGCGGGAGGGCCAGAGATACGCAGTGTTTT. The full variable domain, with the rest looked up from reference TRBV9 and TRBJ2-3, is DSGVTQTPKHLITATGQRVTLRCSPRSGDLSVYWYQQSLDQGLQFLIQYYNGEERAKGNILERFSAQQFPDLHSELNLSSLELGDSALYFCASSGASGRARDTQCFGPGTRLTVL.

This clonotype was seen repeatedly, ten times or more. The chain carries TRBV12-3 or TRBV12-4 and TRBJ2-3, with TRBD2 matching 9 bases. Unmatched junction bases numbered 6, after V lost 5 bases and J lost 6 bases. The CDR3 totals 14 residues. In nucleotides, the CDR3 is TGTGCCAGCAGTCAGACTAGCGGAACGGATACGCAGTATTTT. Its translation: CASSQTSGTDTQYF.

This clonotype turned up a few times. V and J are TRBV20-1 and TRBJ1-1; possible D gene TRBD1, 6 bases. This CDR3 spans 12 amino acids. Germline CDR1 is DFQATT and CDR2 is SNEGSKA (reference sequence). Here the CDR3 reads CRARRGDTEAFF. CDR3 nucleotides: TGCAGGGCTCGGAGGGGGGACACTGAAGCTTTCTTT.

Points on this clonotype: Likely a read error: the CDR3 ends without its conserved phenylalanine or tryptophan. The J gene is TRBJ2-7, the V gene TRBV20-1; D remains ambiguous. The CDR3 runs 14 residues. CDR1 and CDR2 (germline): DFQATT, SNEGSKA (reference sequence). The V and J ends lost 3 bases and 4 bases respectively, with 16 bases between them. CDR3 sequence: CSASGPSLLYEQYL. CDR3 bases: TGCAGTGCTAGCGGGCCCTCATTACTTTACGAGCAGTACCTC.

This clonotype was detected ten times or more. V gene TRBV7-9 combines with J gene TRBJ2-7, with 13 bases identical to TRBD2. The CDR3 sequence is 17 residues long. The trim removed 0 bases at V and 4 bases at J, leaving 6 bases unmatched. CDR1 and CDR2 (germline): SEHNR, FQNEAQ (reference sequence). The CDR3 loop reads CASSLASGLAGVYEQYF. CDR3 DNA sequence: TGTGCCAGCAGCTTAGCTTCTGGACTAGCGGGAGTTTACGAGCAGTACTTC.

Ten or more counts support this clonotype. The CDR3 DNA is TGTGCCAGCAGCTTCGAAGGGGGAAGTGAGCAGTTCTTC. Translated: CASSFEGGSEQFF. V and J are TRBV7-6 and TRBJ2-1; TRBD1 is a possible D gene (6 bases). Trimming cost V 3 bases and J 9 bases, with 12 bases left between them. This CDR3 region has 13 residues. Germline V CDR1 and CDR2: SGHVS, FNYEAQ.

The chain links TRBV19 to TRBJ1-5; possibly TRBD1 for D (5 bases). The germline V gene has CDR1 LNHDA and CDR2 SQIVND (reference sequence). This CDR3 has 15 amino acids. V was clipped by 6 bases and J by 3 bases, with 15 bases between them. DNA for the CDR3: TGTGCCAGTAGCCCCCTTAACAGGAACAATCAGCCCCAGCATTTT. This encodes CASSPLNRNNQPQHF.

Concerning this clonotype: Since a much larger clone is just one base distant, this may be a read error. This chain joins TRBV6-6 and TRBJ2-1; 10 positions agree with TRBD1. The CDR3 extends over 16 amino acids. The germline gives CDR1 MNHNY, CDR2 SVGAGI (reference sequence). The V gene end was trimmed by 5 bases and the J gene end by 8 bases; junction bases not matched to a gene: 12. This CDR3 reads CASSPTPDRGRDEQFF. The CDR3 bases are TGTGCCAGCAGTCCCACCCCGGACAGGGGGAGGGATGAGCAGTTCTTC.

A note on this clonotype: A much larger clone sits a single nucleotide away, making a read error possible. V usage is TRBV18 and J usage is TRBJ2-7; D may be TRBD1 or TRBD2 (6 bases each). Trimming pared 5 bases from V and 4 bases from J, leaving 15 bases between. CDR1 and CDR2 from the germline V gene are KGHSH and LQKENI. This CDR3 contains 14 residues. CDR3: CASSDQEGTYEQYF. In nucleotides, the CDR3 is TGTGCCAGCTCAGACCAGGAGGGGACATACGAGCAGTACTTC.